This paragraph covers one T cell receptor beta chain sequence. Its specificity is unknown. Only in-frame clones appear in the TCRdb table, and some are missing; sequencing was by immunoSEQ multiplex PCR. Of several thousand clones in the sample, roughly 63% were seen once. The data stem from a study of coeliac disease. General study points: Few TRB amino acid sequences were shared between samples; most were unique. The authors judged this method unsuitable for unbiased gliadin-specific T cell detection. In active celiac disease, intraepithelial and lamina propria TRB and TRG repertoires were less clonal than controls. Published gliadin-specific TRB sequences appeared in about 50% of the 18 coeliac samples, 1 of 6 controls.

This CDR3 region has 13 residues. The germline V and J ends were trimmed by 0 bases and 6 bases, with 8 bases remaining between them. Per the germline V gene, CDR1 is LNHNV and CDR2 is YYDKDF (reference sequence). The sequencing input was lamina propria lymphocytes from the gut. The chain carries TRBV15 and TRBJ1-2; D uncertain. This TCR was sampled from a woman aged 55-75 years with active celiac disease. The CDR3 here is CATSRDGGDGYTF. For the CDR3, the DNA is TGTGCCACCAGCAGAGATGGCGGGGATGGCTACACCTTC.